Following are 21 T cell receptor beta chains from one sample sequenced in a study of T cell repertoires in cytomegalovirus infection (dated 2019 in TCRdb). Data came from an Illumina HiSeq 1500. Starting from the raw public reads, TCRdb applied fastp trimming at Q25, assembled clones with MiXCR and retained in-frame beta chains. Under each unique CDR3 protein, matching rows form one entry showing the most common genes and DNA. The sample table shows approximately 130,000 distinct CDR3 sequences, and roughly 9% are seen once. The top ten clonotypes cover over 9.5% of the sample. Sequenced: PBMCs. These TCRs come from a human donor in good health (CMV status not recorded). Some clones in this sample may be carry-over from other donors' samples.

There are many counts of this clonotype. The rearrangement uses TRBV20-1 and TRBJ2-1, with D perhaps matching TRBD2 (6 bases). Germline loops: CDR1 DFQATT, CDR2 SNEGSKA (reference sequence). The CDR3 extends over 16 amino acids. V was cut by 0 bases and J by 8 bases, with 20 bases left in between. CDR3 sequence: CSARDPTNSGGDEQFF. CDR3 coding DNA: TGCAGTGCTAGAGATCCGACAAACTCCGGAGGGGATGAGCAGTTCTTC.

Concerning this clonotype: A single base separates this from a much larger clone, so it may be a read error. The CDR3 sequence is CDSKWRSGSYEQYF. The CDR3 DNA is TGCGACAGCAAATGGAGGTCGGGATCCTACGAGCAGTACTTC. The V gene is TRBV5-1, the J gene TRBJ2-7, with D possibly TRBD2 on 5 matching bases. This CDR3 has 14 residues. In germline, CDR1 is SGHRS, CDR2 YFSETQ.

Note on this clonotype: This could be a read error, since a much larger clone is one nucleotide away. The V call is TRBV5-6, the J call TRBJ2-7; no reliable D call. The CDR3 totals 14 residues. The germline CDR1 and CDR2 sequences are SGHDT and YYEEEE. CDR3 loop: CGSTRVWAPHEQYF. CDR3 coding DNA: TGTGGCAGCACCCGGGTCTGGGCCCCGCACGAGCAGTACTTC. The full variable domain, with the rest looked up from reference TRBV5-6 and TRBJ2-7, is DAGVTQSPTHLIKTRGQQVTLRCSPKSGHDTVSWYQQALGQGPQFIFQYYEEEERQRGNFPDRFSGHQFPNYSSELNVNALLLGDSALYLCGSTRVWAPHEQYFGPGTRLTVT.

This clonotype occurred many times. Here the CDR3 reads CASSPREAGSSGEKLFF. CDR3 DNA sequence: TGTGCCAGCAGCCCGCGTGAGGCAGGGAGTTCGGGTGAAAAACTGTTTTTT. The chain joins TRBV7-8 to TRBJ1-4; a possible D gene is TRBD1 (5 bases). This CDR3 has 17 residues. Trimming stripped 5 bases from V and 7 bases from J, with 23 bases between. Germline V gene sequence: CDR1 SGHVS, CDR2 FQNEAQ.

This clonotype was picked up many times. V usage is TRBV7-9 and J usage is TRBJ2-6; D possibly corresponds to TRBD1 (5 bases). There are 19 residues in the CDR3. CDR1 and CDR2 (germline): SEHNR, FQNEAQ (reference sequence). Trimming took 2 bases from V and 2 from J, leaving 19 bases between them. This CDR3 is CASSLLRGRDGPGANVLTF. CDR3 bases: TGTGCCAGCAGCTTATTGAGAGGCAGGGATGGCCCTGGGGCCAACGTCCTGACTTTC. Supplemented by reference TRBV7-9 and TRBJ2-6, the full variable domain reads DTGVSQNPRHKITKRGQNVTFRCDPISEHNRLYWYRQTLGQGPEFLTYFQNEAQLEKSRLLSDRFSAERPKGSFSTLEIQRTEQGDSAMYLCASSLLRGRDGPGANVLTFGAGSRLTVL.

V gene TRBV12-3 or TRBV12-4 combines with J gene TRBJ1-1, with TRBD1 matching 8 bases. Unmatched junction bases numbered 8, after V lost 5 bases and J lost 6 bases. This CDR3 is 14 amino acids long. Here the CDR3 DNA reads TGTGCCAGCAGTCAAGGACAGGGCTGGGCTGAAGCTTTCTTT. Translated, it gives CASSQGQGWAEAFF.

This chain's CDR3 is CASSSLHSLNTEAFF. The CDR3, as DNA: TGTGCCAGCAGCTCCCTACACAGCCTGAACACTGAAGCTTTCTTT. The chain carries TRBV28 and TRBJ1-1; D unresolved. Germline CDR1 is MDHEN and CDR2 is SYDVKM. V shed 6 bases and J shed 0 bases, with 14 bases lying between them. The CDR3 sequence is 15 residues long.

This clonotype has ten or more counts. V is TRBV19 and J is TRBJ2-1; D gene ambiguous. The CDR3 is 14 amino acids. Trimming removed 2 bases from V and 7 bases from J, with 12 bases in between. Germline-derived CDR1 and CDR2 are LNHDA and SQIVND (reference sequence). In DNA form, the CDR3 reads TGTGCCAGTAGTATAAAGCCCGACACGAATGAGCAGTTCTTC. This codes for CASSIKPDTNEQFF.

This clonotype was observed at least ten times. The chain is built from TRBV7-2 and TRBJ2-1; 11 bases line up with TRBD2. V was clipped by 3 bases and J by 4 bases; unmatched bases: 5. This CDR3 spans 16 amino acids. Germline V gives CDR1 SGHTA, CDR2 FQGNSA. The CDR3 spells CASSFIAGGKYNEQFF. The CDR3 nucleotides are TGTGCCAGCAGCTTTATAGCGGGGGGGAAGTACAATGAGCAGTTCTTC.

The V call is TRBV2, the J call TRBJ1-6, with TRBD1 matching 8 bases. The CDR3 runs 13 residues. V gave up 7 bases and J gave up 7 bases; unmatched junction bases: 3. Looked up from germline, CDR1 is SNHLY and CDR2 is FYNNEI. CDR3 bases: TGTGCCAGCACCAGACAGGGGAATTCACCCCTCCACTTT. It translates to CASTRQGNSPLHF.

This clonotype turned up a few times. CDR3 in amino acids: CSAGIRDRGRGGYTF. CDR3 sequence (DNA): TGCAGTGCTGGTATCCGAGACAGGGGGAGGGGTGGCTACACCTTC. This sequence joins TRBV20-1 and TRBJ1-2, with 9 bases fitting TRBD1. This CDR3 is built from 15 residues. Germline values: CDR1 DFQATT, CDR2 SNEGSKA (reference sequence). With 5 bases clipped from V and 7 bases from J, the junction kept 14 bases outside the gene matches.

This clonotype came up many times. The chain uses TRBV12-3 or TRBV12-4 and TRBJ2-7, with D tentatively TRBD1 (8 bases). The CDR3 consists of 13 residues. V was clipped by 6 bases and J by 7 bases, with 16 bases between them. CDR3 sequence (DNA): TGTGCCAGCAGAGCGGGACAGGAAGTGGAGCAGTACTTC. It is translated as CASRAGQEVEQYF.

This clonotype came up a few times. V is TRBV3-1 and J is TRBJ2-1; the D is unclear. The CDR3 is made up of 11 amino acids. The V and J ends lost 1 base and 15 bases respectively, with 10 bases between them. Germline V gene lookup returns CDR1 LGHDT and CDR2 YNNKEL (reference sequence). CDR3 nucleotides: TGTGCCAGCAGCCAAGCCGGGTTATTGTTCTTC. Its translation: CASSQAGLLFF.

This clonotype appeared many times. CDR3 DNA: TGTGCCAGCAGCTCGTCTGGGCGCTTGACAGATACGCAGTATTTT. Protein product: CASSSSGRLTDTQYF. The chain joins TRBV11-2 to TRBJ2-3; no clear D. Germline CDR1 reads SGHAT; CDR2 reads FQNNGV. Trimming removed 4 bases at V and 3 bases at J, with 14 bases between. This CDR3 is 15 amino acids long.

The sample holds many counts of this clonotype. The rearrangement uses TRBV11-2 and TRBJ2-5, with D perhaps matching TRBD1 (5 bases). Looked up from germline, CDR1 is SGHAT and CDR2 is FQNNGV. This CDR3 has 16 amino acids. The germline V and J ends were trimmed by 1 base and 2 bases, with 14 bases remaining between them. The CDR3 sequence is CASSLGFRVGQETQYF. The DNA of the CDR3 is TGTGCCAGCAGCTTAGGTTTCAGGGTCGGGCAAGAGACCCAGTACTTC. The whole variable domain, filled in from reference TRBV11-2 and TRBJ2-5, reads EAGVAQSPRYKIIEKRQSVAFWCNPISGHATLYWYQQILGQGPKLLIQFQNNGVVDDSQLPKDRFSAERLKGVDSTLKIQPAKLEDSAVYLCASSLGFRVGQETQYFGPGTRLLVL.

The chain recombines TRBV5-4 with TRBJ1-2, with TRBD1 as a possible D gene (5 bases). The V gene lost 0 bases and the J gene lost 4 bases, with 10 bases spanning the gap. This CDR3 comprises 14 residues. Germline CDR1 reads SGHNT; CDR2 reads YYREEE (reference sequence). CDR3 sequence: CASSLEQVAYGYTF. CDR3 bases: TGTGCCAGCAGCTTGGAACAGGTCGCCTATGGCTACACCTTC. Together with reference TRBV5-4 and TRBJ1-2, the CDR3 gives the full variable domain: ETGVTQSPTHLIKTRGQQVTLRCSSQSGHNTVSWYQQALGQGPQFIFQYYREEENGRGNFPPRFSGLQFPNYSSELNVNALELDDSALYLCASSLEQVAYGYTFGSGTRLTVV.

Ten or more counts support this clonotype. V usage is TRBV12-3 or TRBV12-4 and J usage is TRBJ2-1; a weak D match, TRBD1 (6 bases). The CDR3 totals 14 residues. Deletions cut 2 bases from V and 1 base from J, with 6 bases between. The CDR3, as DNA: TGTGCCAGCAGTTTAACAGGGTCCTACAATGAGCAGTTCTTC. It yields the protein CASSLTGSYNEQFF.

This clonotype was seen at least ten times. V is TRBV12-3 or TRBV12-4 and J is TRBJ1-5; D remains ambiguous. The CDR3 sequence is 15 residues long. The V end lost 7 bases, the J end lost 2 bases, and 15 bases lay between the germline ends. DNA of the CDR3: TGTGCCAGCACCCGATACTTAGATGGCAATCAGCCCCAGCATTTT. Protein product: CASTRYLDGNQPQHF.

This clonotype was picked up many times. The rearrangement links TRBV7-2 to TRBJ1-2; 8 bases align to TRBD1. Germline-derived CDR1 and CDR2 are SGHTA and FQGNSA. J gave up 3 bases and V 4 bases, and 7 bases lay outside the gene matches. The CDR3 runs to 15 residues. The CDR3 DNA reads as TGTGCCAGCAGCTACCCCTCGACAGGGGACTATGGCTACACCTTC. Its protein product is CASSYPSTGDYGYTF. Full variable domain (outside the CDR3, taken from reference TRBV7-2 and TRBJ1-2): GAGVSQSPSNKVTEKGKDVELRCDPISGHTALYWYRQSLGQGLEFLIYFQGNSAPDKSGLPSDRFSAERTGGSVSTLTIQRTQQEDSAVYLCASSYPSTGDYGYTFGSGTRLTVV.

This clonotype was recorded many times. The rearrangement links TRBV7-9 to TRBJ2-3; TRBD2 agrees at 8 bases. Per the germline V gene, CDR1 is SEHNR and CDR2 is FQNEAQ (reference sequence). There are 14 residues in the CDR3. V was pared by 6 bases and J by 3 bases, with 5 bases of the junction left unmatched. The CDR3 loop is CASRRSGGTDTQYF. CDR3 in DNA: TGTGCCAGCAGGAGGAGCGGGGGAACAGATACGCAGTATTTT.

The genes are TRBV20-1 and TRBJ2-6; D may be TRBD2 (7 bases). CDR1 and CDR2 (germline): DFQATT, SNEGSKA (reference sequence). This CDR3 region has 15 residues. The V end lost 0 bases, the J end lost 4 bases, and 10 bases lay between the germline ends. CDR3 loop: CSARDGGPGANVLTF. CDR3 DNA sequence: TGCAGTGCTAGAGACGGGGGGCCCGGGGCCAACGTCCTGACTTTC.